This entry describes one T cell receptor beta chain. Its target is unknown. This sample is drawn from a study of shared clonotypes between healthy human individuals. Study at large: The composition of the donors was a couple of women and a few men aged 18 to 49.

In the original analysis: ImmunoSEQ supplied junction-only sequences lacking quality scores, so filtering was different. The assay was immunoSEQ multiplex PCR, and TCRdb's table has in-frame clones only and misses some. That table is the source of V, J and clone size, and D and trimming were worked out from the DNA. The table includes about 2.4 million clones, over 85% detected once. CDR1 and CDR2 from the germline V gene are SNHLY and FYNNEI. V was pared by 8 bases and J by 2 bases, with 19 bases between. CDR3 length: 15 amino acids. Points from the study as a whole: Shared clonotypes: approximately 4.5% naive CD4, around 3.7% naive CD8, roughly 2.2% memory CD4, about 0.41% memory CD8.

The TCR sequence derives from a man younger than 35 in good health. Some clones in this sample may be carry-over from other donors' samples. The chain carries TRBV2 and TRBJ2-7; a possible D gene is TRBD2 (6 bases). The specimen sequenced was naive CD4+ T cells from PBMCs. As to subset: CD45RA+ positively selected. The CDR3 is CASRAEAGLTYEQYF. The DNA of the CDR3 is TGTGCCAGCCGAGCGGAGGCGGGACTTACCTACGAGCAGTACTTC.